The rows below give T cell receptor beta chains drawn from one sample of a study of OX40 agonist ivuxolimab in advanced cancers. Using immunoSEQ multiplex PCR, the repertoire was profiled, and TCRdb retains in-frame clones only, with some absent. The data show under 15,000 clones, with about 90% seen just once and roughly two thirds held by the top ten. The source was CD4+ or CD8+ T cells sorted from blood, collected in a trial of the OX40 agonist ivuxolimab. The receptor set was obtained from an adult with an advanced solid tumor such as melanoma, head and neck, liver or kidney cancer. The CDR3 runs from the conserved cysteine through the conserved F or W. A D gene is named only where the DNA matches it firmly. A row's size may be missing; if present it is once, few, many or a size class.

v_gene	d_gene	j_gene	abundance	CDR3aa	CDR3nt
TRBV11-2	TRBD1	TRBJ1-4	-	CASSHRDRASNEKLFF	TGTGCCAGCAGCCACCGGGACAGGGCTTCTAATGAAAAACTGTTTTTT
TRBV25-1	-	TRBJ1-5	few	CASSQGRDSNQPQHF	TGTGCCAGCAGCCAGGGACGGGATAGCAATCAGCCCCAGCATTTT
TRBV7-9	-	TRBJ2-7	-	CASRSDSYEQYF	TGTGCCAGCAGAAGTGACAGCTACGAGCAGTACTTC
TRBV6-5	-	TRBJ1-2	-	CASSPAGGNYGYTF	TGTGCCAGCAGCCCCGCGGGGGGAAACTATGGCTACACCTTC
TRBV6-1	TRBD1	TRBJ1-2	-	CASREGQGASYGYTF	TGTGCCAGCAGGGAAGGACAGGGGGCATCCTATGGCTACACCTTC
TRBV9	-	TRBJ1-1	-	CASSAQGLNTEAFF	TGTGCCAGCAGCGCTCAGGGGCTGAACACTGAAGCTTTCTTT
TRBV2	-	TRBJ2-5	few	CAKRTEKETQYF	TGTGCCAAGAGGACAGAAAAAGAGACCCAGTACTTC
TRBV7-9	-	TRBJ2-2	-	CASAYPQVLGTGELFF	TGTGCCAGCGCTTACCCCCAGGTATTGGGCACCGGGGAGCTGTTTTTT
TRBV19	-	TRBJ1-5	-	CASQTGFFSNQPQHF	TGTGCCAGTCAAACAGGGTTTTTTTCCAATCAGCCCCAGCATTTT
TRBV7-9	TRBD2	TRBJ2-5	-	CASSLGTSGSQETQYF	TGTGCCAGCAGCTTAGGGACTAGCGGGAGCCAAGAGACCCAGTACTTC
TRBV4-3	TRBD1	TRBJ2-3	-	CASSLGTVSTDTQYF	TGCGCCAGCAGCCTCGGGACAGTCAGCACAGATACGCAGTATTTT
TRBV19	-	TRBJ2-7	-	CASSLFRNHEQYF	TGTGCCAGTAGTCTCTTCAGGAACCACGAGCAGTACTTC
TRBV6-5	-	TRBJ2-2	-	CASRQHGYTGELFF	TGTGCCAGCAGGCAGCACGGGTACACCGGGGAGCTGTTTTTT
TRBV21-1	-	TRBJ2-5	-	CASSKEELAGGETQYF	TGTGCCAGCAGCAAAGAAGAGCTAGCGGGTGGGGAGACCCAGTACTTC
TRBV25-1	-	TRBJ1-2	-	CASSEFTMEGSDYGYTF	TGTGCCAGCAGTGAATTTACTATGGAGGGTAGCGACTATGGCTACACCTTC
TRBV15	-	TRBJ1-1	-	CATSRDLMAGTEAFF	TGTGCCACCAGCAGAGATCTCATGGCAGGGACTGAAGCTTTCTTT
TRBV6-6	TRBD1	TRBJ2-7	-	CASTRGTGAHEQYF	TGTGCCAGCACCAGGGGGACAGGGGCTCACGAGCAGTACTTC
TRBV18	TRBD1	TRBJ1-4	-	CASSPGTDEKLFF	TGTGCCAGCTCACCTGGGACAGATGAAAAACTGTTTTTT
TRBV7-9	-	TRBJ1-1	-	CASSPHYMVVNTEAFF	TGTGCCAGCAGCCCCCATTATATGGTGGTGAACACTGAAGCTTTCTTT
TRBV4-2	TRBD2	TRBJ2-7	-	CASSQAGLRTSYEQYF	TGTGCCAGCAGCCAAGCGGGTCTCAGGACTAGCTACGAGCAGTACTTC
TRBV30	TRBD2	TRBJ2-3	-	CAWGGLAPKVDTQYF	TGTGCCTGGGGGGGACTAGCGCCTAAGGTTGATACGCAGTATTTT
TRBV7-3	TRBD2	TRBJ2-3	few	CASSDDSGGTDTQYF	TGTGCCAGCAGCGACGATAGCGGGGGGACAGATACGCAGTATTTT
TRBV13	-	TRBJ2-7	-	CASSLDGYEQYF	TGTGCCAGCAGCTTAGATGGGTACGAGCAGTACTTC
TRBV7-3	-	TRBJ1-1	-	CASSLGGLGNTEAFF	TGTGCCAGCAGCTTAGGAGGATTAGGGAACACTGAAGCTTTCTTT
TRBV9	-	TRBJ2-5	-	CASSVASTQETQYF	TGTGCCAGCAGCGTAGCCAGCACGCAAGAGACCCAGTACTTC
TRBV11-2	-	TRBJ1-1	-	CASSWGREGAFF	TGTGCCAGCAGCTGGGGCAGGGAGGGAGCTTTCTTT
TRBV6-5	-	TRBJ1-1	-	CASSYSTGNTEAFF	TGTGCCAGCAGTTACTCGACGGGAAACACTGAAGCTTTCTTT
TRBV30	-	TRBJ2-2	-	CAYTPLVNTGELFF	TGTGCCTACACCCCCCTGGTAAACACCGGGGAGCTGTTTTTT
TRBV4-3	-	TRBJ1-1	-	CASSQDPGWDTEAFF	TGCGCCAGCAGCCAAGATCCGGGGTGGGACACTGAAGCTTTCTTT
TRBV15	-	TRBJ2-1	-	CATSSWEAYNEQFF	TGTGCCACCAGCAGTTGGGAGGCCTACAATGAGCAGTTCTTC
TRBV11-3	-	TRBJ1-2	-	CASSLGGRANYGYTF	TGTGCCAGCAGCTTAGGGGGCAGAGCTAACTATGGCTACACCTTC
TRBV13	TRBD1	TRBJ1-2	-	CASSFGTGNYGYTF	TGTGCCAGCAGCTTCGGGACAGGGAACTATGGCTACACCTTC
TRBV7-9	-	TRBJ2-5	-	CASSTGIETQYF	TGTGCCAGCAGCACCGGGATTGAGACCCAGTACTTC
TRBV7-8	TRBD2	TRBJ2-7	-	CASSLSGGTYEQYF	TGTGCCAGCAGCTTAAGCGGGGGGACCTACGAGCAGTACTTC
TRBV6-5	-	TRBJ1-1	-	CASSYQGQYTEAFF	TGTGCCAGCAGTTACCAGGGGCAGTACACTGAAGCTTTCTTT
TRBV7-3	TRBD1	TRBJ2-1	-	CASSPDPAGGNEQFF	TGTGCCAGCAGCCCCGATCCGGCAGGGGGCAATGAGCAGTTCTTC
TRBV5-1	TRBD1	TRBJ2-5	-	CASSFPRGREDKETQYF	TGCGCCAGCAGCTTTCCGAGGGGGCGCGAGGATAAAGAGACCCAGTACTTC
TRBV6-5	-	TRBJ1-4	-	CASSYSIEVGEKLFF	TGTGCCAGCAGTTACTCGATTGAAGTAGGTGAAAAACTGTTTTTT
TRBV5-6	-	TRBJ2-1	-	CASSLEEGPGYNEQFF	TGTGCCAGCAGCTTGGAGGAGGGGCCGGGATACAATGAGCAGTTCTTC
TRBV7-9	-	TRBJ2-7	-	CASSRPGQGYEQYF	TGTGCCAGCAGCCGACCTGGGCAGGGCTACGAGCAGTACTTC
TRBV7-9	-	TRBJ2-5	-	CASSLGGMETQYF	TGTGCCAGCAGCTTAGGTGGGATGGAGACCCAGTACTTC
TRBV14	TRBD1	TRBJ1-2	-	CASSQGRGYGYTF	TGTGCCAGCAGCCAAGGCAGGGGGTATGGCTACACCTTC
TRBV4-1	-	TRBJ1-5	-	CASSQPGEVGNQPQHF	TGCGCCAGCAGCCAACCGGGGGAGGTAGGCAATCAGCCCCAGCATTTT
TRBV6-5	TRBD2	TRBJ2-7	once	CASSYGLAGTYEQYF	TGTGCCAGCAGTTACGGGCTAGCGGGAACCTACGAGCAGTACTTC
TRBV27	-	TRBJ2-3	-	CASFGGDTQYF	TGTGCCAGCTTTGGTGGAGATACGCAGTATTTT
TRBV4-1	-	TRBJ1-2	-	CASSQDPRPYTF	TGCGCCAGCAGCCAAGACCCCAGGCCCTACACCTTC
TRBV5-4	-	TRBJ1-2	-	CASSLGGSNYGYTF	TGTGCCAGCAGCTTGGGGGGTTCTAACTATGGCTACACCTTC
TRBV5-6	-	TRBJ1-1	once	CASSLVISLNTEAFF	TGTGCCAGCAGCTTGGTAATCTCTCTGAACACTGAAGCTTTCTTT